This entry concerns a single T cell receptor (beta chain). Its cognate antigen is unknown. The ends lost 4 bases at V and 1 base at J; junction bases unmatched: 2. This CDR3 is built from 14 residues. Germline CDR1 is SGHNT and CDR2 is YYREEE (reference sequence). The record originates from a study of T cell responses to AZD1222 COVID-19 vaccine. Across the study: Whether given at about 4 or about 12 weeks, second doses were pooled.

Findings of the study overall: Among vaccine-associated CD4 TCRs, coverage spanned spike, with dominance at 160-218 and 743-854. Recipients of AZD1222 seropositive at baseline numbered only six or seven. There were mostly white British donors and more females than males, and clonal diversity was possibly underestimated.

The repertoire was sequenced with immunoSEQ multiplex PCR; TCRdb's copy has only in-frame clones and lacks some. The sample yields 150,000 to 180,000 clones, roughly 90% seen once. This chain links TRBV5-4 with TRBJ1-1; 9 nucleotides match TRBD1. The specimen was peripheral blood, collected on day 0 of AZD1222 vaccination. This receptor was obtained from an adult in good health. Here the CDR3 reads CASSGTGSNTEAFF. CDR3 DNA: TGTGCCAGCAGCGGGACAGGGTCGAACACTGAAGCTTTCTTT. The variable domain in full, with the rest retrieved from reference TRBV5-4 and TRBJ1-1, is ETGVTQSPTHLIKTRGQQVTLRCSSQSGHNTVSWYQQALGQGPQFIFQYYREEENGRGNFPPRFSGLQFPNYSSELNVNALELDDSALYLCASSGTGSNTEAFFGQGTRLTVV.